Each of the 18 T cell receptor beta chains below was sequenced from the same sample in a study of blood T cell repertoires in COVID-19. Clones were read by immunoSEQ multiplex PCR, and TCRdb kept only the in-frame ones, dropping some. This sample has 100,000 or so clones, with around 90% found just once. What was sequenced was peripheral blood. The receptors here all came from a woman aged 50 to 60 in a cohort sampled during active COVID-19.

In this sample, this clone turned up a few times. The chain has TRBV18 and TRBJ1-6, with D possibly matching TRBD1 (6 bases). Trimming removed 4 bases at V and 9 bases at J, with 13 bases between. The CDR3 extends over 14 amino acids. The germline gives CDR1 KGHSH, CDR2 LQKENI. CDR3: CASSLGQQGSPLHF. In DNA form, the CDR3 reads TGTGCCAGCTCACTTGGACAGCAGGGTTCACCCCTCCACTTT.

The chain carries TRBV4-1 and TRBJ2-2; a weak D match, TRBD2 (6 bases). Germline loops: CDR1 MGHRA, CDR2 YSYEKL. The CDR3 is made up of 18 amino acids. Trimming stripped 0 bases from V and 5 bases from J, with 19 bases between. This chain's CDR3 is CASSQDHFGGWSTGELFF. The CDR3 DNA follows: TGCGCCAGCAGCCAAGATCACTTTGGGGGGTGGTCAACCGGGGAGCTGTTTTTT.

The CDR3 reads CASSPGQGTYGYTF. The CDR3 DNA sequence: TGTGCCAGCAGCCCGGGACAGGGAACCTATGGCTACACCTTC. This chain links TRBV7-3 with TRBJ1-2, with TRBD1 matching 9 bases. The V gene end was trimmed by 5 bases and the J gene end by 4 bases; junction bases not matched to a gene: 5. CDR3 length equals 14 residues. Per the germline V gene, CDR1 is SGHTA and CDR2 is FQGTGA.

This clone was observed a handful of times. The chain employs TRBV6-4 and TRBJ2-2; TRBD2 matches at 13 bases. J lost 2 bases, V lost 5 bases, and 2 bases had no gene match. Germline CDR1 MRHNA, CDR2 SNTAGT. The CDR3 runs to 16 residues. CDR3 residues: CASSRTSGRNTGELFF. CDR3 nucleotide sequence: TGTGCCAGCAGTCGGACTAGCGGGAGAAACACCGGGGAGCTGTTTTTT.

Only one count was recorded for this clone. The CDR3 spells CAGQGEETQYF. The CDR3 coding sequence is TGTGCGGGGCAGGGGGAAGAGACCCAGTACTTC. J is TRBJ2-5 and V is TRBV30; TRBD1 aligns across 7 bases. The CDR3 contains 11 residues. Germline lookup yields CDR1 GTSNPN and CDR2 SVGIG (reference sequence).

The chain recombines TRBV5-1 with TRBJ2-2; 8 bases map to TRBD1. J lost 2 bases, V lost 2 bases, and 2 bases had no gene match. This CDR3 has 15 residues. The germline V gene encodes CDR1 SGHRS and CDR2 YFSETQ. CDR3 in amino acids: CASSFRGLNTGELFF. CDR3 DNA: TGCGCCAGCAGCTTCAGGGGGCTAAACACCGGGGAGCTGTTTTTT.

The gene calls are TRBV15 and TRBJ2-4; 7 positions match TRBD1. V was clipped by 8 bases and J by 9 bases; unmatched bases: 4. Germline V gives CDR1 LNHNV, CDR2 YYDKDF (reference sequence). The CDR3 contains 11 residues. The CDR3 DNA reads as TGTGCCACCCGGGACAGAGGCATTCAGTACTTC. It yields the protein CATRDRGIQYF.

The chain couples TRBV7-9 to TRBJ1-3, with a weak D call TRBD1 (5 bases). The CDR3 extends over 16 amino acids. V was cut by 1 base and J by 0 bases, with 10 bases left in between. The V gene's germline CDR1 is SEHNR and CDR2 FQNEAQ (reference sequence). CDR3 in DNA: TGTGCCAGCAGCTTAGGGGGGGTTTCCTCTGGAAACACCATATATTTT. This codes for CASSLGGVSSGNTIYF.

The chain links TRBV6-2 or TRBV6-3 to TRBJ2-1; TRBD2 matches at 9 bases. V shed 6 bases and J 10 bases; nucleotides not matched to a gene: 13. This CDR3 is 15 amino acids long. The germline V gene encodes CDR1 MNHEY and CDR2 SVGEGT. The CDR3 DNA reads TGTGCCAGCAGCTCTCGCGGGGGGGGCCAGGGGGAGCAGTTCTTC. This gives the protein CASSSRGGGQGEQFF.

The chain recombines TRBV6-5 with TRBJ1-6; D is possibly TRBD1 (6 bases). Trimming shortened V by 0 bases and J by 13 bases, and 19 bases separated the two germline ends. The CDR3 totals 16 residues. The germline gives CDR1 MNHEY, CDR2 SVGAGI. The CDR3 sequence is CASSYSRAGTRLPLHF. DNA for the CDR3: TGTGCCAGCAGTTACTCGAGAGCCGGGACAAGGCTTCCCCTCCACTTT.

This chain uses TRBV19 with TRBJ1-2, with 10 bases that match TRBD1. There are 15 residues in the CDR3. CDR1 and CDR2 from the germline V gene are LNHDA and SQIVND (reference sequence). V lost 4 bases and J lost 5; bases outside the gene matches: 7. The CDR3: CASSTRQGAGYGYTF. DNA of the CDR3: TGTGCCAGTAGTACGCGACAGGGGGCCGGTTATGGCTACACCTTC.

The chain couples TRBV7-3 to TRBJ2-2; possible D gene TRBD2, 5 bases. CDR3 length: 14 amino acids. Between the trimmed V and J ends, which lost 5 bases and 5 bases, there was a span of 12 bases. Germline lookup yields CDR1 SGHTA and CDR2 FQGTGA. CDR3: CASSPSAGTGELFF. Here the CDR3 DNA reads TGTGCCAGCAGCCCATCTGCGGGTACCGGGGAGCTGTTTTTT.

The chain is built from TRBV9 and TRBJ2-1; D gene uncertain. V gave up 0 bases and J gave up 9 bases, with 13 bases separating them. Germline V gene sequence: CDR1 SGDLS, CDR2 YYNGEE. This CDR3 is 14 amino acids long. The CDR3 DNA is TGTGCCAGCAGCGTAGAAGTGAGTCGTGGTGAGCAGTTCTTC. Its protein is CASSVEVSRGEQFF.

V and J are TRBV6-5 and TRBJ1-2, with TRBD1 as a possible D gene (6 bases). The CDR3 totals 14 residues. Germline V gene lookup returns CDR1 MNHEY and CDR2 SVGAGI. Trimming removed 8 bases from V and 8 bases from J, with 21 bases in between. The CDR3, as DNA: TGTGCCAGCCACCCTTCACAGGGATTGGAAGGCTACACCTTC. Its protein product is CASHPSQGLEGYTF.

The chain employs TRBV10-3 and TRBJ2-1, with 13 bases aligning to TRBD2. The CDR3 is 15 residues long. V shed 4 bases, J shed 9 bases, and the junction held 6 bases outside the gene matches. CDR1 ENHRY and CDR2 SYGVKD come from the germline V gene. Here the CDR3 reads CAISAGTSGTLEQFF. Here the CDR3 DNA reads TGTGCCATCAGTGCGGGGACTAGCGGGACACTTGAGCAGTTCTTC.

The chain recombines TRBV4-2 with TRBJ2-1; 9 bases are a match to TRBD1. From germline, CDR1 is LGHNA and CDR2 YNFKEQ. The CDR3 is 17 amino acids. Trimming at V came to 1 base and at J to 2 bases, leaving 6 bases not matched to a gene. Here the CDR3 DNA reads TGTGCCAGCAGCCAAGTAGCCAGGACAGGGGCCTACAATGAGCAGTTCTTC. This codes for CASSQVARTGAYNEQFF.

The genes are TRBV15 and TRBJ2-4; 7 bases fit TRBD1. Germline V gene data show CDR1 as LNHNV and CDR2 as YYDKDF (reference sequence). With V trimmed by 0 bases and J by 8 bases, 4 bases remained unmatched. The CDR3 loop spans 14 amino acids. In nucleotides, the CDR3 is TGTGCCACCAGCAGAGATCGCGACAGGGACATTCAGTACTTC. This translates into CATSRDRDRDIQYF.

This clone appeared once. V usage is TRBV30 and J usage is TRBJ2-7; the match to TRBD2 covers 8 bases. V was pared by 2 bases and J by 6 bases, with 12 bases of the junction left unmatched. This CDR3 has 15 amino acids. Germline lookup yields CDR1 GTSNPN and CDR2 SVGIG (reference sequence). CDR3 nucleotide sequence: TGTGCCTGGAGTCTGAGAACGGGGGGGCCCCGCGAGCAGTACTTC. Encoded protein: CAWSLRTGGPREQYF.